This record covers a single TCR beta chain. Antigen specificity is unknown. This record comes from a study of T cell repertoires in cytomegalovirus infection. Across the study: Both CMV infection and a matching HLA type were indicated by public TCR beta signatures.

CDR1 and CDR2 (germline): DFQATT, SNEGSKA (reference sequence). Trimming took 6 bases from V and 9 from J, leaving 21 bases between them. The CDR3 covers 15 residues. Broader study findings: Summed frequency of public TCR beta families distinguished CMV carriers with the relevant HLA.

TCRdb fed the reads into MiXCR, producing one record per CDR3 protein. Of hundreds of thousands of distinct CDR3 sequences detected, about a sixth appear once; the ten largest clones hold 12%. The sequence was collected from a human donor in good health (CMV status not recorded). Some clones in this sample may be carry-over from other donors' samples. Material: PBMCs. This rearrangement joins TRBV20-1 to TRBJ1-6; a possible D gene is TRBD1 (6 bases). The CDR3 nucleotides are TGCAGTGCCGGGCGCCAGGGGATGTCTGCTTCACCCCTCCACTTT. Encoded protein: CSAGRQGMSASPLHF.